This T cell receptor beta chain was obtained from a study of T cell repertoires in cytomegalovirus infection. Study context: Indications of both CMV infection and matching HLA type were provided by public TCR beta signatures. Study outcomes and limitations: The ex vivo response was dominated by HLA-C-restricted CMV-specific TCR beta clonotypes. Summed frequency of shared TCR beta families picked out CMV carriers who also had the relevant HLA.

With respect to this clonotype: Its antigen is unknown.

TCRdb reprocessed the reads with MiXCR, giving one entry per CDR3 protein. Of hundreds of thousands of distinct CDR3 sequences listed, roughly 31% are singletons. The V gene lost 0 bases and the J gene lost 1 base, with 18 bases spanning the gap. Germline V CDR1 and CDR2: LGHDT, YNNKEL (reference sequence). CDR3 length equals 18 residues. V and J are TRBV3-1 and TRBJ2-5, with unresolved D. This clonotype was sampled from a human donor in good health (CMV status not recorded). Some clones in this sample may be carry-over from other donors' samples. Sequencing was performed on cultured CD8+ T cells from PBMCs, taken from culture after CMV antigen stimulation. The CDR3 DNA follows: TGTGCCAGCAGCCAAGATCACGGGCCGCAGACTTTCCAAGAGACCCAGTACTTC. Amino acids: CASSQDHGPQTFQETQYF.